A single sample gave rise to the 5 T cell receptor beta chains below, sequenced in a study of shared clonotypes between healthy human individuals. TCRdb keeps only in-frame clones here, not all; method: immunoSEQ multiplex PCR. The sample holds around 2.5 million clones, 80% to 95% seen once. The sample comprised naive CD4+ T cells from PBMCs. The sample's subset: CD45RA+ positively selected. These receptors originate from a young man in good health. Some clones in this sample may be carry-over from other donors' samples.

This chain joins TRBV6-6 and TRBJ2-3, with D possibly being TRBD1 or TRBD2 (5 bases each). V lost 5 bases to trimming and J lost 0 bases, with 15 bases between them. CDR1 and CDR2 from the germline V gene are MNHNY and SVGAGI (reference sequence). CDR3 length: 16 residues. CDR3 sequence: CASSNRRGGSTDTQYF. The CDR3 DNA reads TGTGCCAGCAGTAACCGCCGGGGCGGAAGCACAGATACGCAGTATTTT.

This rearrangement joins TRBV2 to TRBJ1-4; TRBD1 agrees at 7 bases. Germline assignment: CDR1 SNHLY and CDR2 FYNNEI. The ends lost 10 bases at V and 4 bases at J; junction bases unmatched: 3. This CDR3 comprises 12 residues. In DNA form, the CDR3 reads TGTGCCACCAGGGGGGATAATGAAAAACTGTTTTTT. Residues: CATRGDNEKLFF.

The chain couples TRBV9 to TRBJ2-1; 9 positions match TRBD1. From germline, CDR1 is SGDLS and CDR2 YYNGEE. This CDR3 is built from 15 residues. V shed 4 bases, J shed 9 bases, and the junction held 11 bases outside the gene matches. The DNA of the CDR3 is TGTGCCAGCAGCCTCGCGACAGGGGGAGGTATTGAGCAGTTCTTC. Amino acid sequence: CASSLATGGGIEQFF.

The V and J genes are TRBV28 and TRBJ1-4; D not resolved. The V end lost 2 bases, the J end lost 8 bases, and 18 bases lay between the germline ends. Germline CDR1 MDHEN, CDR2 SYDVKM. This CDR3 comprises 16 residues. The CDR3 protein is CASSLRVGPLGEKLFF. The CDR3 coding sequence is TGTGCCAGCAGTTTAAGGGTCGGGCCCCTAGGAGAAAAACTGTTTTTT.

The J gene is TRBJ2-1, the V gene TRBV9; a possible D gene is TRBD2 (5 bases). CDR1 is SGDLS and CDR2 is YYNGEE in the germline V gene. The CDR3 totals 17 residues. Trimming pared 0 bases from V and 10 bases from J, leaving 23 bases between. This CDR3 reads CASSVDVRTSALGEQFF. The CDR3 coding sequence is TGTGCCAGCAGCGTAGACGTACGGACTTCCGCTTTAGGAGAGCAGTTCTTC. Drawing the rest from reference TRBV9 and TRBJ2-1, the complete variable domain is DSGVTQTPKHLITATGQRVTLRCSPRSGDLSVYWYQQSLDQGLQFLIQYYNGEERAKGNILERFSAQQFPDLHSELNLSSLELGDSALYFCASSVDVRTSALGEQFFGPGTRLTVL.